This is a list of T cell receptor beta chains from one sample in a study of T cells in Graves' hyperthyroidism and ophthalmopathy. TCRdb re-called the multiplex PCR reads through MiXCR, storing one row per CDR3 protein. Among some 690,000 distinct CDR3 sequences listed, approximately 15% were seen once. Sequenced material: blood. Receptors were obtained from a middle-aged man with Graves' hyperthyroidism. The CDR3 runs from the conserved cysteine through the conserved F or W. D genes are given only for firm matches. Some rows have no size entry. The others give once, few or many, or a class for an expanded clone.

D: NA; size: NA; V: TRBV20-1; J: TRBJ1-2; CDR3: CSARTGTENGYTF; DNA: TGCAGTGCTAGAACCGGGACGGAGAATGGCTACACCTTC
D: TRBD2; size: NA; V: TRBV10-3; J: TRBJ2-3; CDR3: CAIRGAGTSGGTTDTQYF; DNA: TGTGCCATCAGGGGGGCCGGGACTAGCGGGGGAACCACAGATACGCAGTATTTT
D: TRBD2; size: NA; V: TRBV20-1; J: TRBJ2-1; CDR3: CSAAGTMNNEQFF; DNA: TGCAGTGCTGCCGGGACTATGAACAATGAGCAGTTCTTC
D: NA; size: few; V: TRBV30; J: TRBJ2-1; CDR3: CAWSSGLYNEQFF; DNA: TGTGCCTGGAGCTCAGGCCTTTATAATGAGCAGTTCTTC
D: NA; size: many; V: TRBV6-6; J: TRBJ1-2; CDR3: CASSYGQGIDGYTF; DNA: TGTGCCAGCAGTTACGGGCAGGGGATCGATGGCTACACCTTC
D: NA; size: many; V: TRBV2; J: TRBJ2-2; CDR3: CANDGNNAGELFF; DNA: TGTGCCAACGACGGCAACAATGCCGGGGAGCTGTTTTTT
D: TRBD2; size: many; V: TRBV28; J: TRBJ2-5; CDR3: CASSSLGLAGETQYF; DNA: TGTGCCAGCAGTTCCCTAGGACTAGCGGGGGAGACCCAGTACTTC
D: TRBD2; size: many; V: TRBV28; J: TRBJ2-7; CDR3: CASRPPGLAGPGYEQYF; DNA: TGTGCCAGCAGGCCTCCGGGACTAGCGGGGCCGGGGTACGAGCAGTACTTC
D: NA; size: few; V: TRBV18; J: TRBJ2-1; CDR3: CASSPHPSSGNEQFF; DNA: TGTGCCAGCTCACCACACCCTTCTAGTGGCAATGAGCAGTTCTTC
D: TRBD2; size: NA; V: TRBV19; J: TRBJ2-1; CDR3: CASSISGSIYNEQFF; DNA: TGTGCCAGTTCCATTAGCGGGAGTATCTACAATGAGCAGTTCTTC
D: TRBD2; size: NA; V: TRBV5-6; J: TRBJ2-7; CDR3: CASSATSGLSYEQYF; DNA: TGTGCCAGCAGCGCCACTAGCGGGCTCTCCTACGAGCAGTACTTC
D: TRBD1; size: many; V: TRBV12-3/TRBV12-4; J: TRBJ1-1; CDR3: CASSPRQGAEAFF; DNA: TGTGCCAGCAGTCCCCGACAGGGCGCTGAAGCTTTCTTT
D: NA; size: many; V: TRBV12-3/TRBV12-4; J: TRBJ2-7; CDR3: CASSPQFYEQYF; DNA: TGTGCCAGCAGTCCCCAATTCTACGAGCAGTACTTC
D: NA; size: many; V: TRBV27; J: TRBJ2-1; CDR3: CASSFGVLNADEQFF; DNA: TGTGCCAGCAGTTTTGGAGTGTTGAATGCGGATGAGCAGTTCTTC
D: NA; size: few; V: TRBV20-1; J: TRBJ2-3; CDR3: CSATPERATDTQYF; DNA: TGCAGTGCGACGCCGGAGCGGGCCACAGATACGCAGTATTTT
D: TRBD1; size: NA; V: TRBV15; J: TRBJ1-1; CDR3: CATSRDFAPGGGQLDTEAFF; DNA: TGTGCCACCAGCAGAGATTTCGCGCCAGGGGGCGGACAATTGGACACTGAAGCTTTCTTT
D: TRBD2; size: NA; V: TRBV4-3; J: TRBJ2-2; CDR3: CASSQGLAGRGAGELFF; DNA: TGCGCCAGCAGCCAGGGACTAGCGGGTCGGGGGGCCGGGGAGCTGTTTTTT
D: TRBD1; size: NA; V: TRBV2; J: TRBJ1-6; CDR3: CASSDSGQRLSPLHF; DNA: TGTGCCAGCAGTGATTCGGGACAGCGCCTTTCACCCCTCCACTTT
D: TRBD2; size: NA; V: TRBV11-2; J: TRBJ2-1; CDR3: CASSLRLAGGRLYNEQFF; DNA: TGTGCCAGCAGCTTGAGACTAGCGGGAGGCCGTCTCTACAATGAGCAGTTCTTC
D: TRBD2; size: NA; V: TRBV6-5; J: TRBJ2-1; CDR3: CASSYPSGRKEQFF; DNA: TGTGCCAGCAGTTACCCCAGCGGGAGGAAAGAGCAGTTCTTC
D: NA; size: many; V: TRBV12-3/TRBV12-4; J: TRBJ1-2; CDR3: CASSFTTDGYTF; DNA: TGTGCCAGCAGTTTTACGACAGATGGCTACACCTTC
D: NA; size: NA; V: TRBV19; J: TRBJ2-1; CDR3: CASSILGGGPDEQFF; DNA: TGTGCCAGTAGTATTCTCGGGGGAGGACCCGATGAGCAGTTCTTC
D: NA; size: many; V: TRBV9; J: TRBJ1-6; CDR3: CASSPDGNNSPLHF; DNA: TGTGCCAGCAGCCCAGACGGAAATAATTCACCCCTCCACTTT
D: NA; size: many; V: TRBV28; J: TRBJ2-7; CDR3: CASSLRLRLYEQYF; DNA: TGTGCCAGCAGTTTGCGGCTACGCCTCTACGAGCAGTACTTC
D: NA; size: NA; V: TRBV4-1; J: TRBJ2-5; CDR3: CASSQGWGETQYF; DNA: TGCGCCAGCAGCCAAGGATGGGGGGAGACCCAGTACTTC
D: NA; size: NA; V: TRBV10-3; J: TRBJ2-5; CDR3: CAISRSSRQETQYF; DNA: TGTGCCATCAGTAGATCCAGTCGCCAAGAGACCCAGTACTTC
D: TRBD2; size: many; V: TRBV15; J: TRBJ2-1; CDR3: CATSRGGTSGTSSYNEQFF; DNA: TGTGCCACCAGCAGGGGTGGGACTAGCGGGACTAGCTCCTACAATGAGCAGTTCTTC
D: TRBD1; size: NA; V: TRBV20-1; J: TRBJ1-5; CDR3: CSASDFGTGGNQPQHF; DNA: TGCAGTGCTAGCGATTTCGGGACAGGAGGAAATCAGCCCCAGCATTTT
D: NA; size: few; V: TRBV10-1; J: TRBJ2-2; CDR3: CASSESRGRFTGELFF; DNA: TGCGCCAGCAGTGAGTCAAGGGGACGGTTCACCGGGGAGCTGTTTTTT
D: NA; size: few; V: TRBV7-9; J: TRBJ2-7; CDR3: CASSPQGGMIGEQYF; DNA: TGTGCCAGCAGCCCCCAAGGCGGGATGATAGGGGAGCAGTACTTC
D: TRBD2; size: many; V: TRBV2; J: TRBJ2-7; CDR3: CASSEQTSGRVHEQYF; DNA: TGTGCCAGCAGTGAACAGACTAGCGGGAGGGTCCACGAGCAGTACTTC
D: NA; size: many; V: TRBV2; J: TRBJ1-1; CDR3: CASSSKKAPNGREAFF; DNA: TGTGCCAGCAGCTCGAAGAAAGCCCCGAACGGGAGGGAAGCTTTCTTT
D: TRBD1; size: many; V: TRBV6-1; J: TRBJ2-7; CDR3: CASRDRAYEQYF; DNA: TGTGCCAGCCGGGACAGGGCCTACGAGCAGTACTTC
D: NA; size: many; V: TRBV2; J: TRBJ2-1; CDR3: CASSERQGYYNEQFF; DNA: TGTGCCAGCAGTGAACGGCAGGGGTACTACAATGAGCAGTTCTTC
D: NA; size: many; V: TRBV29-1; J: TRBJ1-1; CDR3: CSVIGGARAFF; DNA: TGCAGCGTTATAGGAGGCGCCAGGGCTTTCTTT
D: NA; size: many; V: TRBV27; J: TRBJ2-7; CDR3: CASSWGADYEQYF; DNA: TGTGCCAGCAGCTGGGGGGCAGACTACGAGCAGTACTTC